This entry concerns a single T cell receptor (beta chain). Antigen unknown. The record originates from a study of human T cells and chemical hapten exposure. The wider study: The upper back received 0.01% DPC by patch testing, with results read at 6 days.

Whole-study findings and limits: The study found expanded TCRs formed significantly more large CDR3 similarity clusters than controls. Since the donors had alopecia, their immune response may not be the same as that of healthy people.

Original data processing: The median was roughly 95,000 TCRs per sample, ranging 23,224 to 690,600. TCRdb ran MiXCR on the RACE reads and lists one entry per CDR3 protein. The V and J calls come from TCRdb's annotation, not from the publication. This table has 34,000 or so distinct CDR3 sequences, approximately 10% appearing once. Time point denoted: pre-sensitization, week 0. Treatment described: therapeutic diphenylcyclopropenone sensitization with weekly scalp DPC. Researchers extracted total RNA from unfractionated whole blood. The clonotype originates from a man aged 50 to 59 with alopecia areata. Some clones in this sample may be carry-over from other donors' samples. The sequencing here drew on whole blood, taken in connection with sensitization to the hapten diphenylcyclopropenone (DPC).

The CDR3 protein is CASSQTGTSGRGEQYF. The CDR3, as DNA: TGTGCCAGCAGTCAGACGGGGACTAGCGGGAGAGGAGAGCAGTACTTC. The rearrangement links TRBV6-5 to TRBJ2-7; TRBD2 agrees at 14 bases. Germline CDR1 MNHEY, CDR2 SVGAGI. The CDR3 length is 16 residues. Trimming at V came to 5 bases and at J to 7 bases, leaving 10 bases not matched to a gene.